Described below is a single T cell receptor (beta chain) sequence and its context. Its antigen is not known. After removal of 4 bases from V and 5 bases from J, the junction contained 5 bases not matched to a gene. Germline-derived CDR1 and CDR2 are MGHRA and YSYEKL. The CDR3 has 16 amino acids. This sample was included in a study of regulatory T cells in long-lasting Graves disease. The study's findings and limits: Lower TCR diversity was seen in persistent Graves' patients than in newly diagnosed ones. Whereas 966 public clonotypes were shared by new patients, persistent patients shared more, at under 3,000. The work looked only at peripheral blood and did not look at thyroid tissue.

As for time point: persistent/refractory GD, antithyroid drugs over 5 years with positive TRAb. From RNA extracted from PBMCs, the TCR library was made. Construction of TCR beta libraries relied on iRepertoire HTBI primers and on Arm-PCR targeting CDR3 regions. One entry per CDR3 protein results from TCRdb running MiXCR on the multiplex PCR reads. The sample shows 450,000 or so distinct CDR3 sequences, roughly 20% of them seen only once. Sequencing was performed on peripheral blood mononuclear cells (PBMCs), taken when the disease was refractory, from a patient treated with antithyroid drugs. This receptor was identified in a female donor with Graves disease. The J gene is TRBJ2-5, the V gene TRBV4-1, with 15 bases identical to TRBD2. This CDR3 is CASSLGTSGRPETQYF. CDR3 DNA: TGCGCCAGCAGCCTGGGGACTAGCGGGAGGCCGGAGACCCAGTACTTC.